This TCR beta chain was documented in a study of T cells after posttransplantation cyclophosphamide. Sequencing was performed with immunoSEQ multiplex PCR; in TCRdb, only in-frame clones are kept and a portion is missing. This table holds tens of thousands of clones with no singletons; the top ten claim approximately 1.5%. This clone was detected ten times or more. The germline V gene has CDR1 MNHNY and CDR2 SVGAGI (reference sequence). CDR3 size: 14 residues. V lost 0 bases and J lost 4, with 9 bases in between. This TCR came from a man aged 45-60 years in good health, CMV-negative, and a related stem cell transplant donor. Source material: PBMCs. V and J are TRBV6-6 and TRBJ1-1; no clear D gene. CDR3 coding DNA: TGTGCCAGCAGTTACTCCGGAGTTGGCACTGAAGCTTTCTTT. Translating gives CASSYSGVGTEAFF.